This T cell receptor (beta chain) came from a study of blood T cells in healthy people across ages. About the study: About one barcoded beta molecule per two T cells was captured by template switching.

Details on this clonotype: Its specificity is unknown.

Next came a second PCR, run for about 6 to 12 cycles, which used a sample-barcoded 5' primer along with a J-beta primer mix. The authors tagged each cDNA molecule using a template-switch adaptor with 12 random nucleotides. One entry per CDR3 protein results from TCRdb running MiXCR on the 5' RACE reads. The repertoire consists of some 640,000 distinct CDR3 sequences, with approximately 30% occurring once and the leading ten covering less than 20%. Study findings and constraints: Long-lived donors had more naive CD4+ cells and higher diversity than aged donors. Naive T cell percentage showed a strong correlation with TCR beta diversity.

This CDR3 is 16 amino acids long. Germline V gene data show CDR1 as SGHTA and CDR2 as FQGNSA. This clonotype originated in a woman of 80 years or more in good health. The chain recombines TRBV7-2 with TRBJ2-5; 9 positions agree with TRBD2. The tail of the sequence fits TRBJ2-7 better, so the J call may be wrong. What was sequenced was blood. DNA for the CDR3: TGTGCCAGCAGCCAGGGGCTAGCGGGGACCCGAGGCGAGCAGTACTTC. Translating it yields CASSQGLAGTRGEQYF.